This passage covers 31 T cell receptor beta chains from one sample sequenced in a study of vaccination and CD4 T cells after COVID-19. For these receptors, no antigen is known. An Oncomine TCR Beta short-read assay was used to sequence the DNA from cultured CD4+ T cells. TCRdb itself ran the PCR reads through MiXCR, one entry per CDR3 protein. The table lists approximately 11,000 distinct CDR3 sequences, about 38% of them singletons. Noted treatment: roughly ten-day PBMC culture with coronavirus spike peptide pools or control peptides (ViraFEST assay). The specimen was CD4+ T cells from blood, cultured in vitro, collected after SARS-CoV-2 vaccination. All receptors come from a human donor who had recovered from COVID-19.

The genes are TRBV19 and TRBJ1-1; 9 bases agree with TRBD1. Trimming at V came to 7 bases and at J to 1 base, leaving 16 bases not matched to a gene. CDR1 and CDR2 (germline): LNHDA, SQIVND (reference sequence). The CDR3 covers 18 residues. CDR3 sequence (DNA): TGTGCCAGTATAAAGGGACAGGGAATAGTAATGCCGAACACTGAAGCTTTCTTT. It encodes CASIKGQGIVMPNTEAFF.

The gene calls are TRBV30 and TRBJ1-1; TRBD1 agrees at 11 bases. Germline assignment: CDR1 GTSNPN and CDR2 SVGIG (reference sequence). This CDR3 is 15 amino acids long. Trimming cost V 8 bases and J 5 bases; bases outside gene matches: 13. In DNA form, the CDR3 reads TGTGCCCGGGGGGACAGGGGGAATATTGGAACTGAAGCTTTCTTT. Translating gives CARGDRGNIGTEAFF.

This clonotype was detected only once. The chain joins TRBV6-1 to TRBJ2-2; TRBD1 matches at 7 bases. The CDR3 runs 15 residues. Per germline, CDR1 MNHNS and CDR2 SASEGT. Trimming removed 6 bases from V and 1 base from J; junction bases left unmatched: 5. The CDR3 loop is CASRKRQGNTGELFF. The CDR3 DNA sequence: TGTGCCAGCAGAAAAAGACAGGGGAACACCGGGGAGCTGTTTTTT.

This clonotype is judged medium-sized. The gene calls are TRBV7-2 and TRBJ1-1; the D gene is possibly TRBD1 (5 bases). The CDR3 spans 14 residues. V lost 1 base and J lost 4, with 10 bases in between. Germline CDR1 and CDR2: SGHTA and FQGNSA. The CDR3 DNA follows: TGTGCCAGCAGCTTAGTAGGCAGGGCCACTGAAGCTTTCTTT. Translation gives CASSLVGRATEAFF.

A few counts support this clonotype. In DNA form, the CDR3 reads TGTGCCAGCAGTGAAGCTAGCGGGAGCTCAGATACGCAGTATTTT. Amino acid sequence: CASSEASGSSDTQYF. This chain joins TRBV6-4 and TRBJ2-3, with 10 bases that match TRBD2. Germline values: CDR1 MRHNA, CDR2 SNTAGT. CDR3 length: 15 amino acids. V dropped 3 bases and J dropped 4; count of bases not matched to a gene: 4.

The CDR3 spells CASSLGTHKGNEQFF. The CDR3 DNA reads as TGTGCCAGCAGTTTAGGGACTCACAAGGGGAATGAGCAGTTCTTC. V and J are TRBV27 and TRBJ2-1, with D possibly TRBD2 on 6 matching bases. Germline CDR1 MNHEY, CDR2 SMNVEV (reference sequence). This CDR3 comprises 15 residues. V dropped 2 bases and J dropped 7 bases, with 15 bases sitting between them.

V and J are TRBV29-1 and TRBJ2-5; no reliable D call. The CDR3 has 11 amino acids. Germline-derived CDR1 and CDR2 are SQVTM and ANQGSEA. V shed 5 bases and J shed 0 bases, with 4 bases lying between them. The CDR3 sequence is CSVPNQETQYF. Written as DNA, the CDR3 is TGCAGCGTTCCGAACCAAGAGACCCAGTACTTC.

The chain carries TRBV15 and TRBJ2-1; 9 positions agree with TRBD2. The CDR3 totals 13 residues. Germline CDR1 LNHNV, CDR2 YYDKDF (reference sequence). Trimming at V came to 0 bases and at J to 15 bases, leaving 6 bases not matched to a gene. Written as DNA, the CDR3 is TGTGCCACCAGCAGAGATCGGGCGGGAGGGGGGTTCTTC. Encoded protein: CATSRDRAGGGFF.

This clonotype was seen only a few times. The chain carries TRBV6-1 and TRBJ1-5, with D perhaps matching TRBD1 (5 bases). There are 16 residues in the CDR3. V was trimmed by 4 bases and J by 2 bases, leaving 15 bases between them. Germline V gene sequence: CDR1 MNHNS, CDR2 SASEGT. In DNA, the CDR3 is TGTGCCAGCAGTGCCCCTGCTTGGGGGGGCAATCAGCCCCAGCATTTT. This gives the protein CASSAPAWGGNQPQHF.

This clonotype was counted only a few times. The rearrangement uses TRBV20-1 and TRBJ2-1; 12 bases map to TRBD2. Germline CDR1 and CDR2: DFQATT and SNEGSKA (reference sequence). V lost 4 bases, J lost 3 bases, and 7 bases stayed unmatched. CDR3 length equals 16 residues. The CDR3 loop reads CSAKLAGGGYYNEQFF. The CDR3 DNA sequence: TGCAGTGCTAAACTAGCGGGAGGCGGGTACTACAATGAGCAGTTCTTC.

This sequence joins TRBV5-4 and TRBJ2-7; possibly TRBD1 for D (5 bases). Trimming removed 0 bases at V and 5 bases at J, with 12 bases between. CDR3 size: 14 residues. Germline CDR1 is SGHNT and CDR2 is YYREEE (reference sequence). The CDR3 loop reads CASSLVRGTHEQYF. The CDR3, as DNA: TGTGCCAGCAGCTTGGTTAGGGGAACCCACGAGCAGTACTTC.

In its sample, this clonotype was seen a few times. The DNA for the CDR3 is TGCGCCAGTTCGGACAGCTACTATGGCTACACCTTC. It yields the protein CASSDSYYGYTF. The chain combines TRBV10-2 with TRBJ1-2; possible D gene TRBD1, 6 bases. Germline CDR1 reads WSHSY; CDR2 reads SAAADI. This CDR3 has 12 amino acids. Trimming pared 9 bases from V and 3 bases from J, leaving 11 bases between.

This clonotype was seen a single time. The gene calls are TRBV7-9 and TRBJ2-1, with 10 nucleotides matching TRBD2. This CDR3 region has 15 residues. Per the germline V gene, CDR1 is SEHNR and CDR2 is FQNEAQ (reference sequence). The junction had 11 bases not matched to a gene; V was cut back by 6 bases and J by 9 bases. CDR3 in amino acids: CASRQRTSGNPEQFF. As DNA, the CDR3 is TGTGCCAGCAGGCAGCGGACTAGCGGAAATCCTGAGCAGTTCTTC.

V usage is TRBV18 and J usage is TRBJ1-5; a weak D match, TRBD1 (5 bases). The V and J ends lost 5 bases and 5 bases respectively, with 13 bases between them. Looked up from germline, CDR1 is KGHSH and CDR2 is LQKENI. The CDR3 loop spans 14 amino acids. CDR3 residues: CASSKMGGDQPQHF. Here the CDR3 DNA reads TGTGCCAGCTCAAAAATGGGGGGGGATCAGCCCCAGCATTTT.

In this sample, this clonotype turned up a few times. The rearrangement uses TRBV6-1 and TRBJ2-3; weak D call: TRBD1 (6 bases). Germline V gives CDR1 MNHNS, CDR2 SASEGT. CDR3 length equals 16 residues. The V and J ends lost 6 bases and 1 base respectively, with 17 bases between them. In DNA form, the CDR3 reads TGTGCCAGCAGCCTCCCCCGCCGACAGGGCACAGATACGCAGTATTTT. Amino acids: CASSLPRRQGTDTQYF.

Of note for this clonotype: Compared with germline, one end of the junction differs, possibly owing to a read error. The chain recombines TRBV20-1 with TRBJ1-2; no definite D call. CDR3 length equals 12 residues. From germline, CDR1 is DFQATT and CDR2 SNEGSKA (reference sequence). The CDR3 loop reads CSAPSNNYGHTF. Here the CDR3 DNA reads TGCAGTGCTCCCAGCAATAACTATGGCCACACCTTC.

The V and J genes are TRBV7-8 and TRBJ1-2; TRBD1 might be the D (5 bases). The CDR3 has 14 amino acids. CDR1 is SGHVS and CDR2 is FQNEAQ in the germline V gene. Between the trimmed V and J ends, which lost 1 base and 2 bases, there was a span of 8 bases. The CDR3 DNA reads as TGTGCCAGCAGCTTAGTGTCAGGGAACTATGGCTACACCTTC. It codes for CASSLVSGNYGYTF.

The chain joins TRBV6-1 to TRBJ2-5, with 13 bases matching TRBD2. CDR1 and CDR2 (germline): MNHNS, SASEGT. The CDR3 runs 14 residues. The ends lost 7 bases at V and 3 bases at J; junction bases unmatched: 2. The CDR3 DNA follows: TGTGCCAGCAAACTAGCGGGAGGGAAAGAGACCCAGTACTTC. It specifies CASKLAGGKETQYF.

This chain joins TRBV18 and TRBJ1-5, with D hard to call. V lost 2 bases and J 0 bases, leaving 11 bases between the germline ends. Germline lookup yields CDR1 KGHSH and CDR2 LQKENI. The length of the CDR3 is 16 residues. The CDR3 reads CASSPKIEVSNQPQHF. CDR3 coding DNA: TGTGCCAGCTCACCAAAAATCGAGGTTAGCAATCAGCCCCAGCATTTT.

This clonotype has only one observation. J is TRBJ2-7 and V is TRBV4-3; maybe TRBD2 (6 bases). This CDR3 has 14 amino acids. V shed 4 bases and J shed 9 bases, with 19 bases lying between them. CDR1 LGHNA and CDR2 YSLEER come from the germline V gene. CDR3 bases: TGCGCCAGCAGCCTTACTGGGGACTCCCAACGGCAGTACTTC. Its translation is CASSLTGDSQRQYF.

The gene calls are TRBV4-1 and TRBJ2-7, with TRBD2 matching over 8 bases. Germline values: CDR1 MGHRA, CDR2 YSYEKL. The V and J ends lost 6 bases and 0 bases, in that order; junction bases with no gene match: 7. The CDR3 has 15 residues. The CDR3 DNA reads TGCGCCAGCAGGGGACTAGGGGGAAGCTCCTACGAGCAGTACTTC. It encodes CASRGLGGSSYEQYF.

This chain links TRBV11-3 with TRBJ2-7, with D possibly TRBD1 on 6 matching bases. This CDR3 contains 14 residues. From germline, CDR1 is SGHNT and CDR2 YENEEA. V shed 1 base and J shed 5 bases, with 12 bases lying between them. The CDR3 protein is CASSLAQGTHEQYF. In DNA, the CDR3 is TGTGCCAGCAGCTTAGCTCAGGGGACCCACGAGCAGTACTTC.

This chain connects TRBV7-2 to TRBJ1-5; no firm D call. Per germline, CDR1 SGHTA and CDR2 FQGNSA. CDR3 size: 18 residues. Trimming removed 1 base at V and 6 bases at J, with 22 bases between. In nucleotides, the CDR3 is TGTGCCAGCAGCTTAGGCAGGTTGGGAACAGCGTCCTTTCAGCCCCAGCATTTT. Protein: CASSLGRLGTASFQPQHF. The full variable domain, completed using reference TRBV7-2 and TRBJ1-5, is GAGVSQSPSNKVTEKGKDVELRCDPISGHTALYWYRQSLGQGLEFLIYFQGNSAPDKSGLPSDRFSAERTGGSVSTLTIQRTQQEDSAVYLCASSLGRLGTASFQPQHFGDGTRLSIL.

The J gene is TRBJ2-5, the V gene TRBV6-1; D unresolved. CDR1 MNHNS and CDR2 SASEGT come from the germline V gene. The ends were cut back, 7 bases at V and 4 bases at J, with 13 bases in the middle. The CDR3 is made up of 13 amino acids. The CDR3: CASTFQARETQYF. In DNA, the CDR3 is TGTGCCAGCACCTTCCAGGCGCGAGAGACCCAGTACTTC.

The chain employs TRBV19 and TRBJ2-4; a weak D match, TRBD2 (6 bases). CDR1 is LNHDA, CDR2 SQIVND, per germline (reference sequence). The CDR3 spans 15 residues. Trimming left V 5 bases short and J 2 bases short, with 13 bases between. The CDR3 DNA is TGTGCCAGTAGTCGGGGAGCGGGCACCAAAAACATTCAGTACTTC. The encoded protein is CASSRGAGTKNIQYF.

V gene TRBV7-2 combines with J gene TRBJ2-7; 7 bases align to TRBD1. Trimming cost V 5 bases and J 3 bases; bases outside gene matches: 13. The CDR3 spans 16 residues. Germline assignment: CDR1 SGHTA and CDR2 FQGNSA. The CDR3 loop is CASSLTRDRTFYEQYF. The CDR3 bases are TGTGCCAGCAGCCTAACCCGGGACAGAACCTTCTACGAGCAGTACTTC.

The chain combines TRBV11-2 with TRBJ2-3, with 9 bases fitting TRBD2. With 2 bases clipped from V and 6 bases from J, the junction kept 6 bases outside the gene matches. Per the germline V gene, CDR1 is SGHAT and CDR2 is FQNNGV. This CDR3 region has 15 residues. The CDR3 bases are TGTGCCAGCAGCTTAATAGCGGGAGTACCGGATACGCAGTATTTT. As protein: CASSLIAGVPDTQYF.

This clonotype was counted only a few times. The chain carries TRBV7-2 and TRBJ2-1; 7 bases agree with TRBD2. The junction had 7 bases not matched to a gene; V was cut back by 2 bases and J by 6 bases. CDR3 length equals 15 residues. CDR1 is SGHTA, CDR2 FQGNSA, per germline. CDR3 sequence (DNA): TGTGCCAGCAGCTTACCGGGACTAACGGGCAATGAGCAGTTCTTC. Its translation: CASSLPGLTGNEQFF.

This clonotype was counted only a few times. J is TRBJ1-1 and V is TRBV7-2; D remains ambiguous. The CDR3 spans 13 residues. V lost 3 bases to trimming and J lost 4 bases, with 9 bases between them. Germline V gene lookup returns CDR1 SGHTA and CDR2 FQGNSA. The CDR3 sequence is CASSFDRSTEAFF. CDR3 nucleotide sequence: TGTGCCAGCAGCTTCGATAGGAGCACTGAAGCTTTCTTT. Full variable domain (rest looked up from reference TRBV7-2 and TRBJ1-1): GAGVSQSPSNKVTEKGKDVELRCDPISGHTALYWYRQSLGQGLEFLIYFQGNSAPDKSGLPSDRFSAERTGGSVSTLTIQRTQQEDSAVYLCASSFDRSTEAFFGQGTRLTVV.

The rearrangement uses TRBV30 and TRBJ1-1; D may be TRBD1 (6 bases). The length of the CDR3 is 11 residues. Germline CDR1 and CDR2: GTSNPN and SVGIG (reference sequence). Trimming stripped 5 bases from V and 5 bases from J, with 9 bases between. CDR3 protein: CAWVDRTEAFF. The CDR3 DNA reads as TGTGCCTGGGTCGACAGGACTGAAGCTTTCTTT. The full variable domain, in which reference TRBV30 and TRBJ1-1 provide the parts outside the CDR3, is SQTIHQWPATLVQPVGSPLSLECTVEGTSNPNLYWYRQAAGRGLQLLFYSVGIGQISSEVPQNLSASRPQDRQFILSSKKLLLSDSGFYLCAWVDRTEAFFGQGTRLTVV.

The chain has TRBV19 and TRBJ1-4; D remains unclear. The CDR3 runs 15 residues. V was clipped by 7 bases and J by 7 bases, with 19 bases between them. Per the germline V gene, CDR1 is LNHDA and CDR2 is SQIVND (reference sequence). CDR3 region: CASTPVQGSFEKLFF. The CDR3 region has the DNA TGTGCCAGTACTCCAGTTCAAGGGTCGTTTGAAAAACTGTTTTTT.